Below, 27 T cell receptor beta chains from the same sample are listed, as sequenced in a study of blood T cell repertoires in COVID-19. Only in-frame clones appear in the TCRdb table, and some are missing; sequencing was by immunoSEQ multiplex PCR. Here the sample spans approximately 15,000 clones, roughly 89% being singletons. Sequencing was carried out using peripheral blood. All receptors come from a human donor with active COVID-19. The donor label of this sample is uncertain.

This chain connects TRBV7-6 to TRBJ1-3; D not resolved. Deletions cut 3 bases from V and 0 bases from J, with 15 bases between. In germline, CDR1 is SGHVS, CDR2 FNYEAQ. The CDR3 is 17 residues long. The CDR3 DNA reads as TGTGCCAGCAGCTTCCGGGAGAGGCGGCGCTCTGGAAACACCATATATTTT. This codes for CASSFRERRRSGNTIYF.

The chain uses TRBV10-3 and TRBJ2-1, with 11 bases aligning to TRBD2. The ends lost 0 bases at V and 4 bases at J; junction bases unmatched: 2. The CDR3 runs to 16 residues. Germline lookup yields CDR1 ENHRY and CDR2 SYGVKD. The CDR3 sequence is CAISESTSGRYNEQFF. The CDR3 DNA reads as TGTGCCATCAGTGAGTCAACTAGCGGGAGATACAATGAGCAGTTCTTC.

This clone was detected only once. CDR3 residues: CASRPQGWEQFF. The CDR3 DNA is TGTGCCAGCAGGCCTCAGGGGTGGGAGCAGTTCTTC. This chain joins TRBV2 and TRBJ2-1, with D maybe TRBD1 (6 bases). Trimming pared 6 bases from V and 10 bases from J, leaving 13 bases between. Germline V gene lookup returns CDR1 SNHLY and CDR2 FYNNEI. The CDR3 spans 12 residues.

CDR3 protein: CAWSLQGAQGYTF. The CDR3 nucleotides read TGTGCCTGGAGCCTACAGGGGGCGCAAGGCTACACCTTC. The chain is built from TRBV30 and TRBJ1-2; 9 bases fit TRBD1. V lost 3 bases to trimming and J lost 8 bases; unmatched junction nucleotides: 7. Germline V gene lookup returns CDR1 GTSNPN and CDR2 SVGIG (reference sequence). This CDR3 has 13 residues.

This chain connects TRBV18 to TRBJ2-3; 14 bases agree with TRBD2. The CDR3 sequence is 17 residues long. J was trimmed by 6 bases and V by 3 bases; bases with no gene match: 8. Germline V gene data show CDR1 as KGHSH and CDR2 as LQKENI. CDR3 nucleotide sequence: TGTGCCAGCTCACCCAGACTAGCGGGAGGGCTATCGGATACGCAGTATTTT. Its protein product is CASSPRLAGGLSDTQYF.

The rearrangement joins TRBV6-5 to TRBJ2-1; possible D gene TRBD1, 5 bases. Germline V gene data show CDR1 as MNHEY and CDR2 as SVGAGI. V lost 4 bases, J lost 7 bases, and 8 bases lay in between. There are 12 residues in the CDR3. The CDR3 DNA sequence: TGTGCCAGCAGTTTGGGGCAAAATGAGCAGTTCTTC. Protein: CASSLGQNEQFF.

This clone was detected only once. The genes are TRBV28 and TRBJ2-3, with no clear D. Germline CDR1 reads MDHEN; CDR2 reads SYDVKM. CDR3 size: 15 residues. Trimming removed 2 bases at V and 4 bases at J, with 13 bases between. CDR3 amino acids: CASSLPRPGPDTQYF. CDR3 coding DNA: TGTGCCAGCAGTTTACCGCGCCCTGGGCCAGATACGCAGTATTTT.

This chain joins TRBV6-2 or TRBV6-3 and TRBJ2-5, with a possible D match to TRBD2 (6 bases). V dropped 2 bases and J dropped 5 bases, with 9 bases sitting between them. CDR3 length: 13 residues. In germline, CDR1 is MNHEY, CDR2 SVGEGT. CDR3 DNA sequence: TGTGCCAGCAGTTACCGGGAGTCTGAGACCCAGTACTTC. The encoded protein is CASSYRESETQYF.

The chain links TRBV11-3 to TRBJ1-1; no firm D call. The CDR3 extends over 12 amino acids. Germline-derived CDR1 and CDR2 are SGHNT and YENEEA. V lost 3 bases and J lost 8, with 10 bases in between. As DNA, the CDR3 is TGTGCCAGCAGCTTGCGGGCGGAGGAAGCTTTCTTT. Its translation: CASSLRAEEAFF.

This clone was found once. The chain uses TRBV11-2 and TRBJ2-5, with D uncertain. The germline CDR1 and CDR2 sequences are SGHAT and FQNNGV. The CDR3 is made up of 15 amino acids. V lost 1 base to trimming and J lost 1 base, with 10 bases between them. In DNA, the CDR3 is TGTGCCAGCAGCTTAGCCCGTAGATCCCAAGAGACCCAGTACTTC. It is translated as CASSLARRSQETQYF. The variable domain in full, completed from reference TRBV11-2 and TRBJ2-5, reads EAGVAQSPRYKIIEKRQSVAFWCNPISGHATLYWYQQILGQGPKLLIQFQNNGVVDDSQLPKDRFSAERLKGVDSTLKIQPAKLEDSAVYLCASSLARRSQETQYFGPGTRLLVL.

The V and J genes are TRBV12-3 or TRBV12-4 and TRBJ2-7; TRBD2 aligns across 10 bases. This CDR3 contains 13 residues. The J segment lost 5 bases and the V segment lost 6 bases, leaving 4 bases of the junction unmatched. This chain's CDR3 is CASRLAGRNEQYF. Written as DNA, the CDR3 is TGTGCCAGCAGACTAGCGGGAAGGAACGAGCAGTACTTC.

This chain uses TRBV28 with TRBJ2-1, with D possibly matching TRBD2 (6 bases). The CDR3 is 15 amino acids. CDR1 is MDHEN and CDR2 is SYDVKM in the germline V gene. V was pared by 7 bases and J by 0 bases, with 13 bases between. The CDR3 loop is CASNTDGSSYNEQFF. The CDR3 nucleotides read TGTGCCAGCAATACGGACGGGAGCTCCTACAATGAGCAGTTCTTC.

The V and J genes are TRBV19 and TRBJ1-6; TRBD1 aligns across 8 bases. The CDR3 totals 15 residues. Per germline, CDR1 LNHDA and CDR2 SQIVND (reference sequence). With V trimmed by 5 bases and J by 7 bases, 7 bases remained unmatched. This CDR3 reads CASSVTGTGNSPLHF. Written as DNA, the CDR3 is TGTGCCAGTAGTGTAACCGGGACAGGAAATTCACCCCTCCACTTT. Supplemented by reference TRBV19 and TRBJ1-6, the full variable domain reads DGGITQSPKYLFRKEGQNVTLSCEQNLNHDAMYWYRQDPGQGLRLIYYSQIVNDFQKGDIAEGYSVSREKKESFPLTVTSAQKNPTAFYLCASSVTGTGNSPLHFGNGTRLTVT.

This clone was counted once. The chain employs TRBV5-1 and TRBJ1-2; 7 bases match TRBD1. The CDR3 runs 16 residues. The J segment lost 5 bases and the V segment lost 1 base, leaving 11 bases of the junction unmatched. CDR1 is SGHRS and CDR2 is YFSETQ in the germline V gene. The CDR3 is CASSLTGDRVGYGYTF. CDR3 nucleotide sequence: TGCGCCAGCAGCTTGACAGGGGATAGGGTAGGGTATGGCTACACCTTC.

This chain connects TRBV25-1 to TRBJ2-5; 12 bases are shared with TRBD2. The CDR3 has 17 residues. Per the germline V gene, CDR1 is MGHDK and CDR2 is SYGVNS. V dropped 3 bases and J dropped 4; count of bases not matched to a gene: 9. DNA for the CDR3: TGTGCCAGCAGTGATCCACGAACTAGCGGGAGGACAGAGACCCAGTACTTC. Protein sequence: CASSDPRTSGRTETQYF.

The chain has TRBV5-1 and TRBJ2-7; the D gene is possibly TRBD1 (6 bases). Looked up from germline, CDR1 is SGHRS and CDR2 is YFSETQ. Trimming pared 4 bases from V and 2 bases from J, leaving 10 bases between. The CDR3 extends over 13 amino acids. The CDR3 protein is CASSPQGPYEQYF. The CDR3 DNA is TGCGCCAGCAGCCCACAGGGCCCCTACGAGCAGTACTTC.

The chain has TRBV9 and TRBJ2-1; D is perhaps TRBD2 (5 bases). V was clipped by 2 bases and J by 3 bases, with 12 bases between them. Germline V gene lookup returns CDR1 SGDLS and CDR2 YYNGEE. CDR3 size: 15 residues. The DNA for the CDR3 is TGTGCCAGCAGCGTTTCGAGGGCAGACTACAATGAGCAGTTCTTC. It yields the protein CASSVSRADYNEQFF. The full variable domain, completed using reference TRBV9 and TRBJ2-1, is DSGVTQTPKHLITATGQRVTLRCSPRSGDLSVYWYQQSLDQGLQFLIQYYNGEERAKGNILERFSAQQFPDLHSELNLSSLELGDSALYFCASSVSRADYNEQFFGPGTRLTVL.

The chain combines TRBV15 with TRBJ2-5; the D gene is possibly TRBD2 (6 bases). V was shortened by 5 bases and J by 5 bases, with 21 bases between the two germline ends. This CDR3 spans 16 amino acids. Per the germline V gene, CDR1 is LNHNV and CDR2 is YYDKDF (reference sequence). For the CDR3, the DNA is TGTGCCACCAGCTTGGTGGAGGGACCCATGGGGGAGACCCAGTACTTC. Translation: CATSLVEGPMGETQYF.

The gene calls are TRBV5-6 and TRBJ2-7; D perhaps matches TRBD2 (5 bases). The germline V gene encodes CDR1 SGHDT and CDR2 YYEEEE. The CDR3 totals 14 residues. V was clipped by 4 bases and J by 2 bases, with 13 bases between them. The CDR3 sequence: CASSRKLGTYEQYF. The CDR3 DNA is TGTGCCAGCAGCAGAAAACTAGGCACCTACGAGCAGTACTTC.

The chain links TRBV5-1 to TRBJ1-1; no clear D. The CDR3 extends over 13 amino acids. Trimming stripped 2 bases from V and 1 base from J, with 6 bases between. Germline V CDR1 and CDR2: SGHRS, YFSETQ. The CDR3 reads CASSFTRNTEAFF. The CDR3 DNA follows: TGCGCCAGCAGCTTTACAAGGAACACTGAAGCTTTCTTT.

J is TRBJ2-1 and V is TRBV4-2; 9 bases are shared with TRBD2. Losses at the gene ends were 0 bases for V and 0 bases for J; bases not matched to a gene: 21. Germline CDR1 reads LGHNA; CDR2 reads YNFKEQ. The CDR3 has 23 amino acids. In DNA form, the CDR3 reads TGTGCCAGCAGCCAAGATTGGACTAACGTAGGAGCGGGAGGCCTTTCCTCCTACAATGAGCAGTTCTTC. As protein: CASSQDWTNVGAGGLSSYNEQFF.

The CDR3 spells CASSFTVGELFF. CDR3 nucleotides: TGTGCCAGCAGCTTCACAGTCGGGGAGCTGTTTTTT. The chain is built from TRBV13 and TRBJ2-2; D is unresolved. Looked up from germline, CDR1 is PRHDT and CDR2 is FYEKMQ (reference sequence). The V end was cut by 3 bases, the J end by 7 bases, with 6 bases between. The CDR3 consists of 12 residues.

The chain combines TRBV6-5 with TRBJ2-7; 7 bases match TRBD1. The V gene end was trimmed by 4 bases and the J gene end by 7 bases; junction bases not matched to a gene: 10. This CDR3 comprises 14 residues. The germline V gene encodes CDR1 MNHEY and CDR2 SVGAGI. CDR3 loop: CASSSLGTVGEQYF. The DNA of the CDR3 is TGTGCCAGCAGTTCCCTAGGGACAGTCGGGGAGCAGTACTTC.

The count of this clone is one. The genes are TRBV11-2 and TRBJ1-5, with D possibly matching TRBD1 (5 bases). V dropped 1 base and J dropped 4 bases, with 11 bases sitting between them. The germline gives CDR1 SGHAT, CDR2 FQNNGV. The CDR3 covers 15 residues. Here the CDR3 DNA reads TGTGCCAGCAGCTTAGGACAGCGGGGGAATCAGCCCCAGCATTTT. It specifies CASSLGQRGNQPQHF.

The V and J genes are TRBV7-2 and TRBJ2-5, with TRBD2 matching over 12 bases. The V gene end was trimmed by 1 base and the J gene end by 5 bases; junction bases not matched to a gene: 11. Germline CDR1 reads SGHTA; CDR2 reads FQGNSA. This CDR3 is 18 amino acids long. In nucleotides, the CDR3 is TGTGCCAGCAGCTTAGGTGCTAGCGGGAGGGTGGGTTTGGAGACCCAGTACTTC. Amino acids: CASSLGASGRVGLETQYF.

The V gene is TRBV18, the J gene TRBJ1-2; unclear D gene. The V gene's germline CDR1 is KGHSH and CDR2 LQKENI. This CDR3 has 15 residues. The V and J ends lost 5 bases and 5 bases respectively, with 18 bases between them. The CDR3 protein is CASSATDLIGYGYTF. The CDR3 coding sequence is TGTGCCAGCTCAGCGACTGACCTCATTGGATATGGCTACACCTTC.

The chain has TRBV7-9 and TRBJ1-5, with 7 nucleotides matching TRBD1. The length of the CDR3 is 17 residues. Trimming at V came to 5 bases and at J to 6 bases, leaving 16 bases not matched to a gene. Looked up from germline, CDR1 is SEHNR and CDR2 is FQNEAQ (reference sequence). CDR3 bases: TGTGCCAGCAGCCACGGTGTCAGGGGGATTTTAAGTCAGCCCCAGCATTTT. This encodes CASSHGVRGILSQPQHF.